This entry is about one T cell receptor (beta chain). No cognate antigen has been identified for it. There are no base qualities to consult, and no much larger clone falls within one base. The donors were healthy, HIV-negative adults who had no recently reported acute infections or vaccinations. Every donor was a Caucasian adult living in Nashville, Tennessee, USA. For unsorted samples, approximately 81 million PBMCs were counted, and genomic DNA was extracted using the QIAamp DNA Blood Mini kit. After blood collection by leukapheresis, PBMCs were isolated using Ficoll-Histopaque density gradient centrifugation and then cryopreserved in the vapor phase of liquid nitrogen. Using the deep immunoSEQ assay, multiplex PCR amplified TCR CDR3 regions from genomic DNA. Genomic DNA extracted from each cell subset was distributed evenly over all wells of several immunoSEQ 96-well plates, and each plate served as one replicate. For unsorted PBMC, each replicate PCR was loaded with about 300 ng genomic DNA, equivalent to 25,000 to 35,000 T cell genomes. Ten immunoSEQ deep assay plates were used to sequence unsorted PBMC genomic DNA. Purified libraries were quantified with a Qubit 3.0 fluorometer, sized on a Bioanalyzer 2100, and re-quantified with the KAPA Library Quantification kit. Every immunoSEQ 96-well plate was sequenced on a dedicated single-read 150-cycle Illumina NextSeq 550 flow cell. Processing in the source paper ran as follows. Because the immunoSEQ output held only junctional sequences and lacked quality scores, the filtering could not match the filtering applied to full-length reads. Sequences were annotated with PyIR, a Python wrapper for IgBLAST v1.9, and V/J genes and CDR3 were assigned using IMGT germline references. Reads with weak V/J assignments (E-value above 1e-6), missing CDR3, stop codons, out-of-frame junctions, or ambiguous translated residues were removed. V3J clonotypes were defined as sequences sharing an identical inferred V gene, J gene, and CDR3 amino acid sequence. To compute the percentage overlap between repertoires, the number of shared unique clonotypes was divided by the size of the smaller repertoire. Repertoire richness was assessed with RTK rarefaction, the Chao1 estimator, and Recon v2.1 estimates of unobserved clonotypes. The table was pulled from immuneACCESS by TCRdb, which kept in-frame rearrangements only. Such tables lose some clones; where checked, under half of the loss comes from unresolved V genes, and the rest has no known cause. The D gene and trimming were derived from the DNA, and the V and J assignments and clone size from that table. The sample table contains fewer than 550,000 clones; only one count was recorded for about 75% of them. About 12% of the sample is held by the ten biggest clonotypes.

The sample is drawn from a study of shared clonotypes between healthy human individuals (TCRdb year 2020). Turning to the overall study: A few men and two women, aged 18 to 49 years, made up the cohort. Blood TCR repertoires of a handful of healthy adults were deeply sequenced to estimate repertoire size and the extent of clonotype sharing between individuals. To increase sequencing depth and limit assay-specific biases, TCR repertoire library preparation and sequencing were carried out by different laboratories using diverse techniques. Leukapheresis yielded between about 0.9 and 9 billion PBMCs per donor.

Here is what the overall study found, with its caveats: Pairwise subsampling led to the expectation that sequencing depth would affect the degree of clonotype sharing among donors. Sampling was restricted to blood, and TCR repertoires in tissues likely differ from the TCR repertoires found in blood. Because the study included a small number of donors, the genetic and exposure-history diversity represented was limited.

From the cysteine up to the phenylalanine, the CDR3 has a length of 13 residues. The entry retains the CDR3 DNA only, 39 bases that are in frame from base 1. Taken from the germline V gene, the CDR1 and CDR2 loops are SGHTA and FQGNSA. The junction carries 12 bases between V and J, which are trimmed by 6 bases and 4 bases respectively. This sequence uses TRBV7-2 and TRBJ2-5; TRBD1 is possibly the D segment (5 matching bases). The receptor comes from a woman aged 35 to 49 in good health. Some clones in this sample may be carry-over from other donors' samples. Sequencing was performed on PBMCs. The nucleotides read TGTGCCAGCAGGCGCAGGGAAGGAGAGACCCAGTACTTC. Translated, this gives CASRRREGETQYF.